This T cell receptor beta chain is drawn from a study of T cells after yellow fever vaccination. General study results and limits: The presence of abundant clonotypes contaminating from the bulk population was possible in FACS-sorted repertoires. Re-detected after boosting: most primary clones, more than 95% of CD4 and 88% of CD8.

A word on this clonotype: What it binds is not known.

The TCR cDNA carried a universal primer site and UMIs from 5'RACE template switching. From the 5' RACE reads, TCRdb called clonotypes with MiXCR, one entry per CDR3 protein. Here the sample spans 200,000 to 300,000 distinct CDR3 sequences, roughly 3.7% being singletons. This material consisted of PBMCs, taken 15 days after the yellow fever booster vaccination. The receptor was derived from a man between 18 and 29 years old who received the YFV17D yellow fever vaccine.

Here the CDR3 reads CASSEARDTQYF. The DNA for the CDR3 is TGTGCCAGCAGTGAGGCGAGGGATACGCAGTATTTT. The chain couples TRBV2 to TRBJ2-3; no clear D gene. Germline V CDR1 and CDR2: SNHLY, FYNNEI. The CDR3 has 12 amino acids. V shed 3 bases and J shed 6 bases, with 7 bases lying between them.